This T cell receptor beta chain was identified during a study of early T cells in non-severe SARS-CoV-2 infection. Study details: It was bulk RNA from unsorted whole blood that was sequenced, and the chains were unpaired.

With 6 bases clipped from V and 7 bases from J, the junction kept 7 bases outside the gene matches. This CDR3 has 15 amino acids. Unique molecular identifiers were added to individual cDNA molecules. Each CDR3 protein gets one entry after TCRdb re-called the 5' RACE reads with MiXCR. This sample has roughly 99,000 distinct CDR3 sequences, with approximately 12% found just once. The genes are TRBV12-3 or TRBV12-4 and TRBJ2-3; 13 nucleotides line up with TRBD2. The sequenced sample was whole blood. This clonotype originated in an adult who was a healthcare worker with PCR-confirmed SARS-CoV-2 infection or an uninfected control (not recorded which). The CDR3 here is CASSPGLAGANTQYF. As DNA, the CDR3 is TGTGCCAGCAGCCCCGGACTAGCGGGAGCTAATACGCAGTATTTT.